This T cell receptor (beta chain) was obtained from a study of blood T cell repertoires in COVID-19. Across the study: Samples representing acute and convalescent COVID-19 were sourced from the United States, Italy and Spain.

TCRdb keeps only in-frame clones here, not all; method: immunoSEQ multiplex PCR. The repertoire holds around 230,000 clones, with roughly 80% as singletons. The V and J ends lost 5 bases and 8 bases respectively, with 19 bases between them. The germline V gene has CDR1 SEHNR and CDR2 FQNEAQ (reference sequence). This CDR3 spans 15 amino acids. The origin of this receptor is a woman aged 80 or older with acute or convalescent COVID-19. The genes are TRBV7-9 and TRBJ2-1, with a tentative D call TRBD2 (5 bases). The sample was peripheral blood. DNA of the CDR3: TGTGCCAGCAGCCGGCCGCCCACTAGTTTTGATGAGCAGTTCTTC. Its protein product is CASSRPPTSFDEQFF.